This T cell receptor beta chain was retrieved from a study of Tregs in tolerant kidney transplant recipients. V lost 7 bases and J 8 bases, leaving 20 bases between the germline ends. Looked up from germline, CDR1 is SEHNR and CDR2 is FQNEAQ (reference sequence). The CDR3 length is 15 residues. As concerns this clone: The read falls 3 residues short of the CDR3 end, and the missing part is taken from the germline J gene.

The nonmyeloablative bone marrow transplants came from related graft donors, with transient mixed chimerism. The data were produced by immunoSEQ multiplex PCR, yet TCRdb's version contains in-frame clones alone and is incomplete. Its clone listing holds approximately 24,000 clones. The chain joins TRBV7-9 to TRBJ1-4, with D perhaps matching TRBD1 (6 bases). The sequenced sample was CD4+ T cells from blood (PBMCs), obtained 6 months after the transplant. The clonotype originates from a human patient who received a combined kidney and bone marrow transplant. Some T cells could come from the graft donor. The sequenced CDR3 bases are TGTGCCAGCAACTCAGGGGAAAAAGGGGCCGAAAAA. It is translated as CASNSGEKGAEK. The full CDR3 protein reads CASNSGEKGAEKLFF. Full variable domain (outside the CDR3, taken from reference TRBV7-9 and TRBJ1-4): DTGVSQNPRHKITKRGQNVTFRCDPISEHNRLYWYRQTLGQGPEFLTYFQNEAQLEKSRLLSDRFSAERPKGSFSTLEIQRTEQGDSAMYLCASNSGEKGAEKLFFGSGTQLSVL.